These 7 T cell receptor beta chains came from one sample sequenced in a study of T-cell reconstitution after alpha-beta-depleted transplantation in children. Molecular barcoding with unique molecular identifiers was used for the TCRbeta library. TCRdb processed the PCR reads anew with MiXCR; each CDR3 protein has one entry. The data hold about 980,000 distinct CDR3 sequences, with around 30% observed a single time. The material was PBMCs, mostly from graft donor cells, obtained 360 days after TCRalphabeta/CD19-depleted stem cell transplant. The receptors here all came from a boy in the first two years of life who had a stem cell transplant for SCID, so the T cells may come from the graft donor.

The chain combines TRBV28 with TRBJ1-5; 7 bases agree with TRBD1. This CDR3 is 14 amino acids long. The trim removed 3 bases at V and 4 bases at J, leaving 3 bases unmatched. Germline V gives CDR1 MDHEN, CDR2 SYDVKM. The CDR3 region is CASSFRGHNQPQHF. The CDR3 DNA sequence: TGTGCCAGCAGTTTTAGGGGGCATAATCAGCCCCAGCATTTT.

The chain recombines TRBV7-2 with TRBJ2-2; no clear D. Looked up from germline, CDR1 is SGHTA and CDR2 is FQGNSA. This CDR3 region has 12 residues. V dropped 3 bases and J dropped 7 bases, with 6 bases sitting between them. The CDR3 spells CASSFSVGELFF. The CDR3 DNA reads as TGTGCCAGCAGCTTTTCGGTCGGGGAGCTGTTTTTT.

The CDR3, as DNA: TGTGCCAGCAGTAGACAGGGAGGTGTGGGAGGGTCACCCCTCCACTTT. Translating it yields CASSRQGGVGGSPLHF. V and J are TRBV6-5 and TRBJ1-6; TRBD1 aligns across 7 bases. The CDR3 length is 16 residues. Germline lookup yields CDR1 MNHEY and CDR2 SVGAGI. The V and J ends lost 5 bases and 10 bases, in that order; junction bases with no gene match: 14.

There are a few counts of this clonotype. The chain carries TRBV7-2 and TRBJ2-3, with D tentatively TRBD2 (6 bases). The length of the CDR3 is 16 residues. Trimming stripped 10 bases from V and 3 bases from J, with 23 bases between. Looked up from germline, CDR1 is SGHTA and CDR2 is FQGNSA. As DNA, the CDR3 is TGTGCCACCAAAAAGCTACTAGCCCAACCAACAGATACGCAGTATTTT. Its protein is CATKKLLAQPTDTQYF.

This clonotype was detected a few times. The chain is built from TRBV6-1 and TRBJ2-1, with no clear D. V was shortened by 8 bases and J by 0 bases, with 11 bases between the two germline ends. Per the germline V gene, CDR1 is MNHNS and CDR2 is SASEGT. This CDR3 has 14 amino acids. The CDR3 DNA sequence: TGTGCCAGCCGCTTCCAGAGCTCCTACAATGAGCAGTTCTTC. This gives the protein CASRFQSSYNEQFF.

This sequence joins TRBV5-1 and TRBJ2-6, with 8 bases aligning to TRBD1. The CDR3 covers 16 residues. Trimming cost V 4 bases and J 0 bases; bases outside gene matches: 3. Germline loops: CDR1 SGHRS, CDR2 YFSETQ. DNA of the CDR3: TGCGCCAGCAGCCAGGGGGCTTCCTCTGGGGCCAACGTCCTGACTTTC. Translation: CASSQGASSGANVLTF.

The chain is built from TRBV5-6 and TRBJ2-5; no firm D call. Germline loops: CDR1 SGHDT, CDR2 YYEEEE. Trimming shortened V by 1 base and J by 3 bases, and 10 bases separated the two germline ends. CDR3 length equals 14 residues. In DNA, the CDR3 is TGTGCCAGCAGCTTGAGGGCCGCCGAAGAGACCCAGTACTTC. Translating gives CASSLRAAEETQYF.